These 17 T cell receptor beta chains originate from one sample sequenced in a study of OX40 agonist ivuxolimab in advanced cancers. Assay: immunoSEQ multiplex PCR; the TCRdb copy retains only in-frame clones and omits some. This sample carries 75,000 to 95,000 clones, about 90% of them seen once, and the ten largest clones take about 4.5%. Here the sequenced sample was CD4+ or CD8+ T cells sorted from blood, taken in a trial of the OX40 agonist ivuxolimab. These receptors were obtained from an adult with an advanced solid tumor such as melanoma, head and neck, liver or kidney cancer.

The chain links TRBV28 to TRBJ2-7, with 8 bases identical to TRBD1. The CDR3 runs to 14 residues. V trimming: 6 bases; J trimming: 5 bases; junction bases outside the gene matches: 9. Germline CDR1 and CDR2: MDHEN and SYDVKM. CDR3 bases: TGTGCCAGCAGCCACGGACAGGGAAGGCACGAGCAGTACTTC. Amino acids: CASSHGQGRHEQYF.

The chain combines TRBV11-1 with TRBJ2-7; 11 bases fit TRBD2. The trim removed 5 bases at V and 2 bases at J, leaving 8 bases unmatched. Per the germline V gene, CDR1 is SGHAT and CDR2 is FQDESV (reference sequence). CDR3 size: 16 residues. The CDR3 DNA reads as TGTGCCAGCAGCCCAGGGACTAGCGGACTAACCTACGAGCAGTACTTC. The encoded protein is CASSPGTSGLTYEQYF.

This chain uses TRBV15 with TRBJ2-1; tentative D call: TRBD1 (5 bases). The CDR3 length is 12 residues. In germline, CDR1 is LNHNV, CDR2 YYDKDF (reference sequence). Trimming took 8 bases from V and 3 from J, leaving 8 bases between them. CDR3 nucleotide sequence: TGTGCCACCGGGGCAGACTACAATGAGCAGTTCTTC. Protein: CATGADYNEQFF.

The chain uses TRBV4-2 and TRBJ2-5; TRBD1 aligns across 12 bases. This CDR3 region has 16 residues. CDR1 is LGHNA and CDR2 is YNFKEQ in the germline V gene. Losses at the gene ends were 1 base for V and 5 bases for J; bases not matched to a gene: 5. CDR3 sequence (DNA): TGTGCCAGCAGCCAAGGGGGACAGGGGGCGCGTGAGACCCAGTACTTC. It is translated as CASSQGGQGARETQYF.

V gene TRBV9 combines with J gene TRBJ1-1, with D maybe TRBD1 (6 bases). This CDR3 spans 17 amino acids. The germline V and J ends were trimmed by 0 bases and 1 base, with 16 bases remaining between them. Per germline, CDR1 SGDLS and CDR2 YYNGEE. CDR3 region: CASSVAGGGLGNTEAFF. The CDR3 DNA reads as TGTGCCAGCAGCGTAGCTGGGGGGGGCTTGGGGAACACTGAAGCTTTCTTT.

The gene calls are TRBV7-2 and TRBJ2-5; 9 nucleotides align to TRBD2. The CDR3 has 14 residues. Germline V gives CDR1 SGHTA, CDR2 FQGNSA. V lost 5 bases, J lost 7 bases, and 8 bases stayed unmatched. CDR3 nucleotide sequence: TGTGCCAGCAGCCCTAGGGGGACTAGCTCGACCCAGTACTTC. This gives the protein CASSPRGTSSTQYF.

The V call is TRBV10-1, the J call TRBJ2-1, with D hard to call. Germline V lookup: CDR1 WNHNN, CDR2 SYGVQD (reference sequence). Between the trimmed V and J ends, which lost 0 bases and 3 bases, there was a span of 3 bases. The CDR3 runs 13 residues. CDR3 in DNA: TGCGCCAGCAGTGAGTCCTACTACAATGAGCAGTTCTTC. Amino acid sequence: CASSESYYNEQFF.

The V gene is TRBV19, the J gene TRBJ1-2; the D is unclear. The CDR3 is made up of 14 amino acids. Germline loops: CDR1 LNHDA, CDR2 SQIVND (reference sequence). The ends were cut back, 6 bases at V and 3 bases at J, with 14 bases in the middle. Here the CDR3 reads CASSARREDYGYTF. In nucleotides, the CDR3 is TGTGCCAGTAGCGCCCGACGGGAGGACTATGGCTACACCTTC.

This clone was counted once. The chain is built from TRBV4-3 and TRBJ1-5; D remains unclear. Trimming removed 4 bases at V and 3 bases at J, with 10 bases between. This CDR3 comprises 14 residues. Germline V lookup: CDR1 LGHNA, CDR2 YSLEER. The CDR3 DNA reads as TGCGCCAGCAGCCCGGAAGTGTCCAATCAGCCCCAGCATTTT. Translation gives CASSPEVSNQPQHF.

This sequence joins TRBV30 and TRBJ1-4, with D perhaps TRBD1 (6 bases). Trimming pared 4 bases from V and 6 bases from J, leaving 12 bases between. The CDR3 loop spans 13 amino acids. Germline values: CDR1 GTSNPN, CDR2 SVGIG (reference sequence). CDR3 residues: CAWKGGFDEKLFF. For the CDR3, the DNA is TGTGCCTGGAAGGGGGGCTTCGATGAAAAACTGTTTTTT. Complete variable domain (other parts from reference TRBV30 and TRBJ1-4): SQTIHQWPATLVQPVGSPLSLECTVEGTSNPNLYWYRQAAGRGLQLLFYSVGIGQISSEVPQNLSASRPQDRQFILSSKKLLLSDSGFYLCAWKGGFDEKLFFGSGTQLSVL.

The rearrangement links TRBV6-1 to TRBJ2-6; TRBD1 matches 10 bases. V lost 7 bases and J lost 2; bases outside the gene matches: 2. The germline CDR1 and CDR2 sequences are MNHNS and SASEGT. This CDR3 spans 15 amino acids. CDR3: CASTGQGAGANVLTF. CDR3 DNA: TGTGCCAGCACCGGACAGGGGGCTGGGGCCAACGTCCTGACTTTC.

This chain uses TRBV30 with TRBJ1-2; no clear D gene. Trimming left V 4 bases short and J 8 bases short, with 5 bases between. The CDR3 is made up of 9 amino acids. The germline gives CDR1 GTSNPN, CDR2 SVGIG (reference sequence). CDR3 nucleotides: TGTGCCTGGATGGAGGGCTACACCTTC. Translating gives CAWMEGYTF.

This clone was seen only once. The chain employs TRBV12-5 and TRBJ1-3; TRBD1 matches at 7 bases. The CDR3 is 13 residues long. J lost 1 base, V lost 6 bases, and 0 bases had no gene match. Per the germline V gene, CDR1 is LGHNT and CDR2 is FRNRAP. The CDR3 nucleotides are TGTGCTAGTGGCAGGGGGTCTGGAAACACCATATATTTT. It translates to CASGRGSGNTIYF.

CDR3 bases: TGTGCCAGCAGCTCGAAGGGGTACGAGCAGTACTTC. Translated, it gives CASSSKGYEQYF. The J gene is TRBJ2-7, the V gene TRBV7-2; tentative D call: TRBD1 (5 bases). Germline CDR1 reads SGHTA; CDR2 reads FQGNSA. The length of the CDR3 is 12 residues. Trimming removed 4 bases from V and 4 bases from J, with 8 bases in between.

V gene TRBV28 combines with J gene TRBJ1-1; 7 positions agree with TRBD1. This CDR3 contains 14 residues. Trimming took 6 bases from V and 5 from J; bases not matched to a gene: 9. Germline loops: CDR1 MDHEN, CDR2 SYDVKM. The chain's CDR3 is CASRLGGANTEAFF. As DNA, the CDR3 is TGTGCCAGCAGACTAGGGGGCGCGAATACTGAAGCTTTCTTT. Full variable domain (missing parts from reference TRBV28 and TRBJ1-1): DVKVTQSSRYLVKRTGEKVFLECVQDMDHENMFWYRQDPGLGLRLIYFSYDVKMKEKGDIPEGYSVSREKKERFSLILESASTNQTSMYLCASRLGGANTEAFFGQGTRLTVV.

The J gene is TRBJ2-2, the V gene TRBV11-3, with 7 bases matching TRBD2. The CDR3 is 15 residues long. V lost 5 bases to trimming and J lost 3 bases; unmatched junction nucleotides: 6. Germline loops: CDR1 SGHNT, CDR2 YENEEA. The CDR3 nucleotides are TGTGCCAGCAGCCTAGGGAGGGCGGACACCGGGGAGCTGTTTTTT. Its protein product is CASSLGRADTGELFF.

This clone was seen at least ten times. The chain joins TRBV19 to TRBJ1-3; D is perhaps TRBD1 (5 bases). V was pared by 0 bases and J by 0 bases, with 6 bases between. Germline CDR1 reads LNHDA; CDR2 reads SQIVND (reference sequence). The CDR3 runs to 15 residues. CDR3 in amino acids: CASSIDDSSGNTIYF. CDR3 coding DNA: TGTGCCAGTAGTATAGACGACAGCTCTGGAAACACCATATATTTT.